The 22 T cell receptor beta chains below were found in one sample sequenced in a study of T cells after posttransplantation cyclophosphamide. Sequenced by immunoSEQ multiplex PCR; TCRdb stores in-frame clones only, minus some. Altogether under 7,000 clones are present, 60% to 85% being singletons, with the ten largest covering approximately 27%. Sequenced: memory CD4+ T cells sorted from blood. The receptors stem from a woman between 45 and 65 years old in good health and a related stem cell transplant donor.

The chain carries TRBV9 and TRBJ1-1; D is ambiguous. This CDR3 contains 13 residues. Germline CDR1 SGDLS, CDR2 YYNGEE. V was shortened by 0 bases and J by 8 bases, with 11 bases between the two germline ends. Here the CDR3 reads CASSVAAGREAFF. The CDR3 nucleotides are TGTGCCAGCAGCGTAGCTGCGGGTCGGGAAGCTTTCTTT.

As DNA, the CDR3 is TGTGCCAGCAGCCCCAAGCTGACTAGCGGCAATGAGCAGTTCTTC. Amino acids: CASSPKLTSGNEQFF. The chain is built from TRBV7-2 and TRBJ2-1; TRBD2 aligns across 9 bases. The CDR3 runs 15 residues. Unmatched junction bases numbered 8, after V lost 5 bases and J lost 6 bases. Germline loops: CDR1 SGHTA, CDR2 FQGNSA.

The chain combines TRBV19 with TRBJ2-3; possibly TRBD2 for D (5 bases). V lost 6 bases, J lost 1 base, and 14 bases lay in between. The germline V gene has CDR1 LNHDA and CDR2 SQIVND (reference sequence). The CDR3 has 15 residues. The CDR3 bases are TGTGCCAGTAGACCAACTAGGCTAGGCACAGATACGCAGTATTTT. It yields the protein CASRPTRLGTDTQYF.

J is TRBJ2-3 and V is TRBV18, with 9 bases aligning to TRBD1. The CDR3 has 15 residues. CDR1 and CDR2 (germline): KGHSH, LQKENI. V lost 2 bases, J lost 2 bases, and 2 bases stayed unmatched. The CDR3 loop reads CASSPGTGTTDTQYF. The CDR3 DNA reads as TGTGCCAGCTCACCAGGGACAGGGACCACAGATACGCAGTATTTT.

The V call is TRBV13, the J call TRBJ2-1; 11 bases are shared with TRBD2. The germline V gene has CDR1 PRHDT and CDR2 FYEKMQ (reference sequence). V gave up 5 bases and J gave up 5 bases; unmatched junction bases: 8. The CDR3 has 16 amino acids. CDR3 sequence (DNA): TGTGCCAGCAGCATCCTAGGACTAGCGGGTAACAATGAGCAGTTCTTC. Translated: CASSILGLAGNNEQFF.

This chain joins TRBV18 and TRBJ2-3; D call uncertain. CDR3 length equals 14 residues. Germline V CDR1 and CDR2: KGHSH, LQKENI. V shed 2 bases and J shed 0 bases, with 6 bases lying between them. CDR3 protein: CASSPEVSTDTQYF. The CDR3 DNA is TGTGCCAGCTCACCAGAGGTTAGCACAGATACGCAGTATTTT.

This clone was seen more than once but under ten times. The chain carries TRBV2 and TRBJ1-1; D not certain. Germline V CDR1 and CDR2: SNHLY, FYNNEI. CDR3 length: 14 amino acids. V was cut by 6 bases and J by 0 bases, with 11 bases left in between. CDR3: CASRSTLLNTEAFF. CDR3 DNA: TGTGCCAGCAGGTCGACATTGTTGAACACTGAAGCTTTCTTT.

The chain uses TRBV4-2 and TRBJ1-2; D not certain. Per the germline V gene, CDR1 is LGHNA and CDR2 is YNFKEQ. The CDR3 is made up of 14 amino acids. Trimming stripped 0 bases from V and 8 bases from J, with 13 bases between. CDR3 sequence (DNA): TGTGCCAGCAGCCAAGACCGCAACCCTCTAGGCTACACCTTC. Protein sequence: CASSQDRNPLGYTF.

The chain has TRBV9 and TRBJ1-1, with D maybe TRBD1 (5 bases). Germline CDR1 is SGDLS and CDR2 is YYNGEE. There are 13 residues in the CDR3. Between the trimmed V and J ends, which lost 0 bases and 7 bases, there was a span of 10 bases. The CDR3 reads CASSVEGRSEAFF. In nucleotides, the CDR3 is TGTGCCAGCAGCGTAGAGGGGCGAAGTGAAGCTTTCTTT.

The chain employs TRBV18 and TRBJ2-4; maybe TRBD2 (6 bases). This CDR3 has 14 amino acids. The V and J ends lost 8 bases and 7 bases respectively, with 18 bases between them. The germline V gene encodes CDR1 KGHSH and CDR2 LQKENI. The CDR3 DNA reads as TGTGCCAGCCGAGAACTCCAGGGACTTAACATTCAGTACTTC. Translated: CASRELQGLNIQYF.

This clone showed up just a few times. The chain couples TRBV7-3 to TRBJ1-1; TRBD1 agrees at 7 bases. Germline V gene sequence: CDR1 SGHTA, CDR2 FQGTGA. The CDR3 covers 14 residues. J gave up 1 base and V 5 bases, and 4 bases lay outside the gene matches. CDR3 protein: CASSQGTANTEAFF. Here the CDR3 DNA reads TGTGCCAGCAGCCAGGGGACAGCGAACACTGAAGCTTTCTTT.

The gene calls are TRBV19 and TRBJ2-5; TRBD2 aligns across 13 bases. The germline CDR1 and CDR2 sequences are LNHDA and SQIVND (reference sequence). The CDR3 extends over 18 amino acids. Trimming at V came to 5 bases and at J to 0 bases, leaving 9 bases not matched to a gene. The CDR3 bases are TGTGCCAGTAGTTCCTTAGGGACTAGCGGGAAGCACCAAGAGACCCAGTACTTC. As protein: CASSSLGTSGKHQETQYF.

The chain joins TRBV28 to TRBJ1-2, with TRBD1 matching over 7 bases. The CDR3 is 13 amino acids. Germline V gene sequence: CDR1 MDHEN, CDR2 SYDVKM. Losses at the gene ends were 4 bases for V and 3 bases for J; bases not matched to a gene: 2. CDR3 region: CASSSTGYYGYTF. The CDR3 region has the DNA TGTGCCAGCAGTTCGACAGGGTACTATGGCTACACCTTC.

This chain joins TRBV16 and TRBJ1-2, with D tentatively TRBD1 (6 bases). Germline assignment: CDR1 KGHSY and CDR2 FQNENV. Deletions cut 0 bases from V and 4 bases from J, with 9 bases between. This CDR3 has 14 residues. CDR3 DNA sequence: TGTGCCAGCAGCCAATCGAGGGGGTTCTATGGCTACACCTTC. This codes for CASSQSRGFYGYTF.

This clone was found a few times. V and J are TRBV4-3 and TRBJ2-3; 9 bases map to TRBD2. Trimming took 6 bases from V and 3 from J; bases not matched to a gene: 10. The CDR3 totals 16 residues. Germline CDR1 is LGHNA and CDR2 is YSLEER. In nucleotides, the CDR3 is TGCGCCAGCAGAGTCATAGCGGGAGACAGAACAGATACGCAGTATTTT. It encodes CASRVIAGDRTDTQYF.

The chain is built from TRBV4-3 and TRBJ2-1; TRBD2 matches at 12 bases. V was pared by 3 bases and J by 7 bases, with 10 bases of the junction left unmatched. Germline values: CDR1 LGHNA, CDR2 YSLEER. CDR3 length equals 17 residues. CDR3 coding DNA: TGCGCCAGCAGCCAGGGTACCCTGACTAGCGGGAGAAATGAGCAGTTCTTC. Translating it yields CASSQGTLTSGRNEQFF.

The chain combines TRBV5-4 with TRBJ2-4, with a tentative D call TRBD1 (6 bases). From germline, CDR1 is SGHNT and CDR2 YYREEE (reference sequence). CDR3 length: 16 residues. V lost 2 bases and J 8 bases, leaving 20 bases between the germline ends. The CDR3 here is CASSFRQGTLIHIQYF. CDR3 DNA sequence: TGTGCCAGCAGCTTTCGGCAGGGGACACTTATTCACATTCAGTACTTC.

The chain is built from TRBV14 and TRBJ2-4; 7 bases match TRBD1. Germline loops: CDR1 SGHDN, CDR2 FVKESK. V shed 3 bases, J shed 0 bases, and the junction held 5 bases outside the gene matches. The length of the CDR3 is 16 residues. For the CDR3, the DNA is TGTGCCAGCAGCCAGGGGACAGCAGTAGCCAAAAACATTCAGTACTTC. As protein: CASSQGTAVAKNIQYF.

The chain uses TRBV7-2 and TRBJ2-1; possible D gene TRBD1, 6 bases. The CDR3 extends over 14 amino acids. Germline V gene sequence: CDR1 SGHTA, CDR2 FQGNSA. Trimming left V 3 bases short and J 7 bases short, with 13 bases between. CDR3 protein: CASSFQGIDNEQFF. CDR3 DNA: TGTGCCAGCAGCTTCCAGGGGATTGATAATGAGCAGTTCTTC.

The CDR3 here is CASSSDRGIEDTQYF. CDR3 bases: TGTGCCAGCAGTTCGGACAGGGGGATCGAGGATACGCAGTATTTT. The rearrangement joins TRBV2 to TRBJ2-3, with 10 bases matching TRBD1. The CDR3 has 15 amino acids. The germline CDR1 and CDR2 sequences are SNHLY and FYNNEI. The trim removed 5 bases at V and 6 bases at J, leaving 8 bases unmatched.

This clone appeared a few times. The chain links TRBV7-6 to TRBJ2-1; 8 bases line up with TRBD1. Trimming took 3 bases from V and 3 from J; bases not matched to a gene: 1. From germline, CDR1 is SGHVS and CDR2 FNYEAQ. CDR3 length: 14 residues. The CDR3 spells CASSFGTGYNEQFF. For the CDR3, the DNA is TGTGCCAGCAGCTTCGGGACAGGCTACAATGAGCAGTTCTTC. The full variable domain, its missing parts supplied by reference TRBV7-6 and TRBJ2-1, is GAGVSQSPRYKVTKRGQDVALRCDPISGHVSLYWYRQALGQGPEFLTYFNYEAQQDKSGLPNDRFSAERPEGSISTLTIQRTEQRDSAMYRCASSFGTGYNEQFFGPGTRLTVL.

The rearrangement joins TRBV4-2 to TRBJ2-7, with 8 positions matching TRBD1. Trimming cost V 4 bases and J 3 bases; bases outside gene matches: 5. The CDR3 contains 14 residues. CDR1 and CDR2 (germline): LGHNA, YNFKEQ. CDR3 protein: CASSPGGANYEQYF. The CDR3, as DNA: TGTGCCAGCAGCCCAGGGGGCGCGAACTACGAGCAGTACTTC.